The 22 T cell receptor beta chains listed next were all sequenced from one sample in a study of long-term antiretroviral therapy in people with HIV. The assay, immunoSEQ v3.0, was run at survey level. Data came from immunoSEQ multiplex PCR; TCRdb stores just in-frame clones and leaves some out. The sample yields about 15,000 clones, roughly 88% seen once. The sequencing here drew on unsorted PBMCs, taken 2.3 to 2.4 years before starting antiretroviral therapy. The receptors stem from a woman under 40 with HIV.

This chain links TRBV19 with TRBJ1-5, with D uncertain. V was clipped by 5 bases and J by 9 bases, with 11 bases between them. This CDR3 spans 12 amino acids. The germline V gene has CDR1 LNHDA and CDR2 SQIVND (reference sequence). The DNA of the CDR3 is TGTGCCAGTAGTCCGCTGGGATCGCCCCAGCATTTT. Amino acids: CASSPLGSPQHF.

DNA of the CDR3: TGTGCCAGCAGCTTAGCGGGCGCCGGGGAGCTGTTTTTT. Protein product: CASSLAGAGELFF. The chain has TRBV7-2 and TRBJ2-2; no firm D call. Trimming cost V 0 bases and J 6 bases, with 5 bases left between them. Germline V gene data show CDR1 as SGHTA and CDR2 as FQGNSA. This CDR3 contains 13 residues.

This clone was detected once. The chain carries TRBV19 and TRBJ1-5, with D hard to call. The CDR3 is 13 amino acids. The V end lost 7 bases, the J end lost 5 bases, and 12 bases lay between the germline ends. Germline V gives CDR1 LNHDA, CDR2 SQIVND (reference sequence). CDR3 coding DNA: TGTGCCAGTACGGACTTAAGGGATCAGCCCCAGCATTTT. Translated: CASTDLRDQPQHF.

This clone occurred a few times. V and J are TRBV10-1 and TRBJ2-7; tentatively, D is TRBD2 (5 bases). Deletions cut 7 bases from V and 5 bases from J, with 6 bases between. The germline V gene has CDR1 WNHNN and CDR2 SYGVQD (reference sequence). This CDR3 has 10 amino acids. The CDR3 is CASKADEQYF. CDR3 DNA: TGCGCCAGCAAAGCGGACGAGCAGTACTTC.

V usage is TRBV30 and J usage is TRBJ1-2; D call uncertain. V lost 1 base and J lost 3, with 6 bases in between. Germline values: CDR1 GTSNPN, CDR2 SVGIG (reference sequence). This CDR3 comprises 12 residues. The CDR3 sequence: CAWSGPDYGYTF. CDR3 in DNA: TGTGCCTGGAGTGGTCCGGACTATGGCTACACCTTC.

The DNA of the CDR3 is TGTGCCATCCAGGGAATGGGGGGGCCAAACACTGAAGCTTTCTTT. This sequence encodes CAIQGMGGPNTEAFF. This rearrangement joins TRBV28 to TRBJ1-1; D perhaps matches TRBD1 (6 bases). Deletions cut 10 bases from V and 2 bases from J, with 20 bases between. Germline values: CDR1 MDHEN, CDR2 SYDVKM. There are 15 residues in the CDR3. Together with reference TRBV28 and TRBJ1-1, the CDR3 gives the full variable domain: DVKVTQSSRYLVKRTGEKVFLECVQDMDHENMFWYRQDPGLGLRLIYFSYDVKMKEKGDIPEGYSVSREKKERFSLILESASTNQTSMYLCAIQGMGGPNTEAFFGQGTRLTVV.

The chain combines TRBV7-9 with TRBJ2-3, with TRBD2 matching over 10 bases. V gave up 3 bases and J gave up 2 bases; unmatched junction bases: 5. From germline, CDR1 is SEHNR and CDR2 FQNEAQ (reference sequence). The CDR3 is made up of 16 amino acids. The CDR3 nucleotides are TGTGCCAGCAGCTTCTCTAGCGGGGGAGACACAGATACGCAGTATTTT. Translated: CASSFSSGGDTDTQYF.

The V and J genes are TRBV15 and TRBJ1-1; 9 nucleotides line up with TRBD1. V shed 4 bases, J shed 7 bases, and the junction held 7 bases outside the gene matches. This CDR3 is built from 14 residues. The germline V gene has CDR1 LNHNV and CDR2 YYDKDF (reference sequence). CDR3 region: CATSTQQGAGEAFF. Written as DNA, the CDR3 is TGTGCCACCAGCACCCAACAGGGGGCAGGTGAAGCTTTCTTT.

The V and J genes are TRBV9 and TRBJ1-1, with D possibly being TRBD1 (5 bases). CDR3 length: 16 amino acids. Trimming took 0 bases from V and 14 from J, leaving 26 bases between them. CDR1 and CDR2 (germline): SGDLS, YYNGEE. The CDR3 DNA follows: TGTGCCAGCAGCGTAGGTGGCAGGGCCGTAGAACCCAAAGTCTTCTTT. It translates to CASSVGGRAVEPKVFF.

This sequence joins TRBV2 and TRBJ1-2, with a weak D call TRBD1 (5 bases). Per germline, CDR1 SNHLY and CDR2 FYNNEI. The germline V and J ends were trimmed by 6 bases and 6 bases, with 11 bases remaining between them. This CDR3 region has 12 residues. CDR3 residues: CASSWGWDGYTF. The CDR3 DNA is TGTGCCAGCAGCTGGGGGTGGGATGGCTACACCTTC. The full variable domain, its missing parts supplied by reference TRBV2 and TRBJ1-2, is EPEVTQTPSHQVTQMGQEVILRCVPISNHLYFYWYRQILGQKVEFLVSFYNNEISEKSEIFDDQFSVERPDGSNFTLKIRSTKLEDSAMYFCASSWGWDGYTFGSGTRLTVV.

The chain employs TRBV7-2 and TRBJ1-2, with 8 bases that match TRBD1. V lost 3 bases to trimming and J lost 6 bases; unmatched junction nucleotides: 3. The CDR3 extends over 13 amino acids. From germline, CDR1 is SGHTA and CDR2 FQGNSA. In DNA, the CDR3 is TGTGCCAGCAGCTTGGACAGGGAAGATGGCTACACCTTC. Its protein product is CASSLDREDGYTF.

The rearrangement uses TRBV29-1 and TRBJ2-1; D possibly matches TRBD1 or TRBD2 (5 bases each). V was trimmed by 7 bases and J by 0 bases, leaving 7 bases between them. The V gene's germline CDR1 is SQVTM and CDR2 ANQGSEA. CDR3 size: 12 residues. The CDR3 nucleotides are TGCAGCGGGGGGAGCTCCTACAATGAGCAGTTCTTC. This codes for CSGGSSYNEQFF.

The chain's CDR3 is CASSLGDRASGELFF. DNA of the CDR3: TGCGCCAGCAGCTTGGGAGACAGGGCTAGCGGGGAGCTGTTTTTT. The chain has TRBV5-1 and TRBJ2-2; 7 bases fit TRBD1. The J segment lost 7 bases and the V segment lost 0 bases, leaving 6 bases of the junction unmatched. The germline V gene encodes CDR1 SGHRS and CDR2 YFSETQ. This CDR3 is built from 15 residues.

The chain uses TRBV5-5 and TRBJ1-1, with D unresolved. The CDR3 covers 13 residues. From germline, CDR1 is SGHKS and CDR2 YYEKEE (reference sequence). V dropped 5 bases and J dropped 2 bases, with 10 bases sitting between them. The CDR3, as DNA: TGTGCCAGCAGTTTCCTTCCTAACACTGAAGCTTTCTTT. Protein: CASSFLPNTEAFF.

This chain links TRBV7-2 with TRBJ2-3; D is perhaps TRBD1 (6 bases). The germline V gene has CDR1 SGHTA and CDR2 FQGNSA. Trimming removed 1 base from V and 5 bases from J, with 16 bases in between. The CDR3 has 16 residues. CDR3 in amino acids: CASSLGGQPPIDTQYF. CDR3 bases: TGTGCCAGCAGCTTAGGTGGACAGCCCCCCATAGATACGCAGTATTTT.

The chain links TRBV7-2 to TRBJ2-4, with 9 positions matching TRBD1. Germline CDR1 is SGHTA and CDR2 is FQGNSA. The CDR3 has 16 amino acids. V was pared by 6 bases and J by 6 bases, with 12 bases of the junction left unmatched. In DNA, the CDR3 is TGTGCCAGCAGAACCTCCGGGACAGGGTCTGCAAACATTCAGTACTTC. This encodes CASRTSGTGSANIQYF.

This clone was seen once. The chain is built from TRBV9 and TRBJ1-3, with unresolved D. The germline gives CDR1 SGDLS, CDR2 YYNGEE. V shed 0 bases and J shed 0 bases, with 10 bases lying between them. This CDR3 contains 16 residues. The CDR3 is CASSVAGGFSGNTIYF. DNA of the CDR3: TGTGCCAGCAGCGTAGCTGGAGGATTCTCTGGAAACACCATATATTTT.

The CDR3 DNA reads as TGCGCCAGCAGCTCCGGGACAGGGGGCGATTTCTCCTACGAGCAGTACTTC. Translation: CASSSGTGGDFSYEQYF. The J gene is TRBJ2-7, the V gene TRBV5-1; 12 nucleotides agree with TRBD1. The CDR3 runs 17 residues. Germline lookup yields CDR1 SGHRS and CDR2 YFSETQ. J gave up 0 bases and V 3 bases, and 7 bases lay outside the gene matches.

The V call is TRBV19, the J call TRBJ2-1, with D maybe TRBD2 (7 bases). With 6 bases removed from V and 4 bases from J, the gap between germline ends came to 16 bases. Germline assignment: CDR1 LNHDA and CDR2 SQIVND (reference sequence). CDR3 size: 15 residues. The CDR3 is CASSIMGGAYNEQFF. The CDR3 nucleotides are TGTGCCAGTAGCATAATGGGGGGGGCATACAATGAGCAGTTCTTC.

Points on this clone: A junction end diverges from the germline sequence, so it may reflect a read error. The chain links TRBV18 to TRBJ2-3; 11 bases are a match to TRBD2. CDR1 KGHSH and CDR2 LQKENI come from the germline V gene. The CDR3 spans 16 residues. The CDR3 sequence is CASSPPSGGSSDTQYF. CDR3 DNA sequence: TGTGCCAGCTCCCCACCTAGCGGGGGGTCGAGTGATACGCAGTATTTT.

J is TRBJ2-7 and V is TRBV30; 9 nucleotides line up with TRBD2. The V gene end was trimmed by 3 bases and the J gene end by 3 bases; junction bases not matched to a gene: 18. This CDR3 is built from 18 residues. From germline, CDR1 is GTSNPN and CDR2 SVGIG (reference sequence). The CDR3 sequence: CAWRGGSGGQPRNYEQYF. CDR3 nucleotides: TGTGCCTGGAGAGGAGGTAGCGGGGGCCAACCAAGGAACTACGAGCAGTACTTC.

This chain links TRBV2 with TRBJ1-5, with a weak D call TRBD1 (5 bases). Germline CDR1 reads SNHLY; CDR2 reads FYNNEI. The V end lost 10 bases, the J end lost 1 base, and 11 bases lay between the germline ends. The CDR3 covers 13 residues. CDR3 nucleotide sequence: TGTGCCACCCAGGACACGAGCAATCAGCCCCAGCATTTT. Translation gives CATQDTSNQPQHF.